This record concerns one T cell receptor (beta chain) sequence. Its binding antigen is unknown. No much larger clonotype is one base removed from it; base qualities were not supplied. The record originates from a study of cytomegalovirus exposure and HLA in healthy donors (dated by TCRdb to the late 2010s). A note on the overall study: According to an earlier analysis of around 600 of the donors, roughly 180 million T cells yielded 120 million or so unique TCR beta sequences and approximately 300 Gb of sequence data. An early release that covered about 640 HLA-typed donors contained 300 to 350 gigabases of sequencing data and 80 million or so unique TCR sequences. Among the roughly 410 genotyped donors, approximately 76% belonged to the genetic ancestry cluster associated with self-reported Caucasian donors. The aim of the study was to test whether cataloging public T cell receptors could identify signatures of past pathogen exposure. The T cell repertoires of roughly 660 subjects were profiled by immunosequencing and related to cytomegalovirus serostatus. Besides the first cohort of 666 subjects, a separate validation cohort made up of 90 to 150 different subjects was used. To predict cytomegalovirus infection status, the study combined high-throughput TCR immunosequencing, statistical association of individual TCRs with disease status, and machine learning. A later analysis re-analyzed previously published TCR beta repertoires from about 600 donors and added high-resolution HLA genotyping to study TCR occurrence patterns. Rather than drawing on any new phenotypic data, the later analysis identified candidate immune exposures from TCR beta sequences and the way those sequences occurred across donors. To decide whether each TCR beta V gene segment behaved as functional or pseudogenic, an earlier analysis of over 500 of the donors relied on high-throughput TCR beta sequencing. Donor age, sex, ethnicity and CMV serostatus were collected together with the repertoire data. Genome-wide SNP genotypes for about 65% of the 666 donors were used in a later genetic analysis, which treated that subset as a discovery cohort. Every repertoire in the discovery cohort had been generated on one and the same sequencing platform. Class I and class II HLA loci were covered by the typing at four-digit resolution. The number of typed donors differed by locus: 629-630 for A, B, C, DRB1 and DQB1; 500 to 550 for DQA1; some 590 for DPA1; and roughly 470 for DPB1. Roughly five DR-DQ haplotypes were handled as single units for association and clustering, since linkage in the cohort was strong. On average, approximately 250,000 unique TCR beta nucleotide sequences were sequenced per donor among fewer than 500 genotyped donors of the cohort, with about 19% of those sequences being non-productive. Results the study describes overall, beyond this receptor: A later analysis found that most CMV-associated TCR beta chains appeared HLA-restricted, with HLA associations seemingly driven largely by CMV exposure. Because counts were too low, about 17 rarely observed V segments, including chromosome 9 orphons, were excluded from the earlier analysis of 587 of the donors. In a later analysis, some 18,000 TCR beta sequences were associated with specific HLA alleles at a false discovery rate of 0.05. Some IMGT-functional V segments, including TRBV6-2 and TRBV6-3, could not be told apart with the 87-base-pair reads, so those segments were excluded. A later analysis found that HLA-associated TCR beta chains were more clonally expanded and had lower generation probabilities than equally common non-associated chains. Because HLA typing was missing for some donors at each locus, association tests included only the typed subset. An association between a missense DCLRE1C variant and V-gene and J-gene trimming of TCR beta chains was found in a later genetic analysis and replicated in an independent cohort. In this cohort, only TCR beta chains were sequenced, and detectable features were limited by the absence of alpha or paired-chain data. Presence/absence analyses assumed roughly uniform sequencing depth across donors, an assumption that may not hold. While some public TCRs were present in many individuals, most TCR sequences turned up only very rarely across donors. Cytomegalovirus status was reported to be diagnosed by the classifier with high specificity and sensitivity in both the original and validation cohorts. Linkage disequilibrium might explain the correlated functional status among segregating V segments, but an unknown experimental factor could not be ruled out. In vitro tests confirmed that a few of the cytomegalovirus-associated TCR beta chains recognize cytomegalovirus antigens. In an earlier analysis of some 500 of the donors, most TCR beta V segments were observed in productive rearrangements about 87% or about 30% of the time, broadly matching IMGT annotations. When HLA alleles, especially DR and DQ, strongly co-occurred, attributing TCR associations to individual alleles was difficult. The study listed 164 TCR beta chains as associated with cytomegalovirus. A cluster of highly shared sequence variants was judged likely to represent a technical artifact of the sequencing pipeline. A further reported finding was that TCR beta sequences accurately predicted the HLA-A and HLA-B alleles for most subjects in the first cohort. A later analysis reported that several top co-occurrence clusters appeared linked to parvovirus B19, influenza, CMV and Epstein-Barr virus. The authors suggested that the approach could potentially be extended to other disease states and immunological phenotypes. In a later analysis, the rate of TCR association differed among HLA loci, with DRB1 alleles having the most associated TCRs and HLA-C alleles having the fewest. Compared with the roughly 710-donor mean, donors in an Asian-associated ancestry cluster had fewer N-insertions in productive TCRs, according to a later genetic analysis. CMV serostatus was the only immune exposure information available for the cohort.

The cohort comprised 666 healthy bone marrow donors. All cohort members were sampled while nominally healthy, although unrecorded immune exposures were likely present. The donor was CMV seronegative and belonged to the group of approximately 320 seronegative cohort members. A peripheral blood sample was collected from each donor, and TCR beta sequencing was performed on peripheral blood mononuclear cells. The Qiagen DNeasy Blood Extraction Kit was used to extract genomic DNA from the blood cell samples. From the cysteine up to the phenylalanine, the CDR3 has a length of 13 residues. Only the CDR3 part of the read is kept: 39 bases, read in frame from the first base. Reading the germline V gene gives CDR1 SQVTM and CDR2 ANQGSEA. V is clipped by 7 bases and J by 1 base, and the sequence between their germline boundaries is 14 bases long. Receptor libraries were prepared by the immunoSEQ multiplex PCR assay. The multiplex PCR relied on a mix of 60 forward primers for TCR Vbeta segments and 13 reverse primers for TCR Jbeta segments. A multiplex PCR assay on genomic DNA amplified the CDR3 region of rearranged TCR beta genes. Amplified TCR beta libraries were sequenced as 87-base-pair reads on the Illumina HiSeq System. The paper's data handling went like this. A later analysis counted about 80 million unique TCR beta chains across the 550 to 700 repertoires, and approximately 11 million of these chains were shared by at least two donors. Raw reads were error-corrected and collapsed into unique sequences by a nearest-neighbor algorithm in which closely related sequences were merged to remove PCR and sequencing errors. To assign V, D and J gene segments, CDR3 sequences were aligned to IMGT reference sequences. For a sequence to be retained, at least a six-nucleotide match to both a V gene segment and a J gene segment was required. Rearrangements were classified as productive when the CDR3 lacked stop codons and remained in frame with V and J, and all other rearrangements were classified as non-productive. CDR3 was defined according to IMGT convention as the region running from the second conserved V-encoded cysteine to the conserved J-encoded phenylalanine. Sequences without an unambiguous match to a single V gene segment were excluded from the earlier analysis of over 500 of the donors. An earlier analysis of 587 of the donors called V segments functional above 56.7% productive rearrangements and segregating when the between-donor standard deviation exceeded 5%. A statistical classification framework was built for diagnosing cytomegalovirus status from the catalog of TCR beta chain sequences. A later analysis assigned V and J genes by comparing TCR nucleotide sequences with IMGT/GENE-DB human TR gene sequences. A later analysis assigned CDR3 sequences and most-parsimonious VDJ recombination scenarios with the TCRdist pipeline. In a later analysis, each TCR beta chain was defined by its CDR3 amino acid sequence together with its V-gene family, and reads lacking a unique V-gene family were excluded. A later analysis removed 592 highly shared, low-generation-probability nucleotide sequences to deal with suspected cross-contamination and a sequencing artifact. In a later analysis, a clonal expansion index was calculated for each public chain from normalized within-repertoire ranks of inferred template counts. In a later analysis, generation probabilities were computed with a VDJ recombination model fitted to out-of-frame rearrangements, and the resulting probabilities were checked against IGoR. In a later analysis, hypergeometric tests were used to score TCR-TCR, TCR-HLA and TCR-CMV co-occurrence, with a repertoire-size bias correction applied to TCR pairs. A later analysis estimated false discovery rates by permuting HLA or CMV assignments 20 times. In a later analysis, co-occurring TCRs were grouped using DBSCAN, with TCRdist sequence similarity added in when clustering inside HLA-allele-positive subsets. Co-occurrence clustering excluded repertoires with fewer than 30,000 or more than 120,000 public chains, plus five with anomalous nucleotide sharing. Held by TCRdb, this immuneACCESS table contains in-frame sequences only and omits some clones. Under half of the omission traces to an unresolved V gene where checked; the cause of the rest is unknown. The V and J calls and clone size come from that table; D and trimming were worked out from the DNA. The sample contains about 210,000 clones, 86% of them found a single time. Of the sample, around 0.31% is held by the ten largest clones.

Source material: PBMCs. Rearrangement joined TRBV29-1 to TRBJ2-7, and perhaps TRBD1 as D gene, on 5 matching bases. The source of this sequence is a woman between 25 and 40 years old in good health and CMV-seronegative. The CDR3 region reads CSAATALSYEQYF. The nucleotide sequence is TGCAGCGCCGCGACAGCGTTATCCTACGAGCAGTACTTC.